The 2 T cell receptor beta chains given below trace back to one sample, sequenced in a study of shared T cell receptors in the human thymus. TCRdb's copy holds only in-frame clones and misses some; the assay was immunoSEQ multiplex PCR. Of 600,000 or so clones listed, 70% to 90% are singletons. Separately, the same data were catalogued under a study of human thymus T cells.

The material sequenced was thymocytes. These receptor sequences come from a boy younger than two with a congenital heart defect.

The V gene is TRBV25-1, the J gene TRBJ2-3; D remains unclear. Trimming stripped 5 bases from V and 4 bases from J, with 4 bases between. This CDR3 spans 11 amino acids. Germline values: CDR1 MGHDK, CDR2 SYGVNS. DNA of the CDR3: TGTGCCAGCAGTAGCGCAGATACGCAGTATTTT. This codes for CASSSADTQYF.

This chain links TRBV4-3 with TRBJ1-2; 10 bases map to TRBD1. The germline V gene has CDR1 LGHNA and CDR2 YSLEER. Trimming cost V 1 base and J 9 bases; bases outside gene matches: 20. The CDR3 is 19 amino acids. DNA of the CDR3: TGCGCCAGCAGCCAAGTAAGACTTACCCGGGACAGGGGACCGGGATGCTACACCTTC. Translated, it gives CASSQVRLTRDRGPGCYTF.